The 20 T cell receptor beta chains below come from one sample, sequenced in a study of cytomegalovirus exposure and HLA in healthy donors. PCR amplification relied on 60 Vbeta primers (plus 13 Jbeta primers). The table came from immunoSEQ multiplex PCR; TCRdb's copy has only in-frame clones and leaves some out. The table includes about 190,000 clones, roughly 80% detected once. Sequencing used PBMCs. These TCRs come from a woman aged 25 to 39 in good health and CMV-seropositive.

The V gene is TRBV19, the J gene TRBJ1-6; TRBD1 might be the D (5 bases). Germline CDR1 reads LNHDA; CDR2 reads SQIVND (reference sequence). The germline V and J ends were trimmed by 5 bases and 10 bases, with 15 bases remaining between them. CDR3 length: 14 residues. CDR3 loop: CASSSDSSGSPLHF. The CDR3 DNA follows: TGTGCCAGTAGTTCTGACAGTTCGGGCTCACCCCTCCACTTT.

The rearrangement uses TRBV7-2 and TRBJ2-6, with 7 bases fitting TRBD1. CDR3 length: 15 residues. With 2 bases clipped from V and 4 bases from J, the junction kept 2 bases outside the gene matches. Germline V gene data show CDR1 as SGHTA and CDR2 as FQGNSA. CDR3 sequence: CASSLPGGGANVLTF. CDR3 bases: TGTGCCAGCAGCTTACCAGGGGGAGGGGCCAACGTCCTGACTTTC.

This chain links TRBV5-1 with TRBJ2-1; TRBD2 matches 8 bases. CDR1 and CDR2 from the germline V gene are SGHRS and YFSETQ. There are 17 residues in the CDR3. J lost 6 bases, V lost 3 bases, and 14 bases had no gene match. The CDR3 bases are TGCGCCAGCAGCTACCACTCCGGGACTAGTACCGCCAATGAGCAGTTCTTC. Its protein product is CASSYHSGTSTANEQFF.

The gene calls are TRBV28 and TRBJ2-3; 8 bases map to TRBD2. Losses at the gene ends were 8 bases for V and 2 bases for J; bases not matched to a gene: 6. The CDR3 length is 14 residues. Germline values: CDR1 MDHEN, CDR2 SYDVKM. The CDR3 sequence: CASCGTRATDTQYF. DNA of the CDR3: TGTGCCAGCTGTGGGACTAGGGCCACAGATACGCAGTATTTT.

The CDR3 sequence: CASSGLASAYEQYF. The CDR3 DNA reads TGTGCCAGTAGTGGACTCGCTAGCGCGTACGAGCAGTACTTC. J is TRBJ2-7 and V is TRBV19; D might be TRBD2 (6 bases). The CDR3 is 14 residues long. V was clipped by 5 bases and J by 4 bases, with 15 bases between them. CDR1 LNHDA and CDR2 SQIVND come from the germline V gene (reference sequence).

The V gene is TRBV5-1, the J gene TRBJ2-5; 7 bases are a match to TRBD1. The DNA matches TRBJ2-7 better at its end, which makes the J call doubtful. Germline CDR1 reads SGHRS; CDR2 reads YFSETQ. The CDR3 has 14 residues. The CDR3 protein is CASSWDSKTYEQYF. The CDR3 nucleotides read TGCGCCAGCAGTTGGGACAGCAAAACCTACGAGCAGTACTTC.

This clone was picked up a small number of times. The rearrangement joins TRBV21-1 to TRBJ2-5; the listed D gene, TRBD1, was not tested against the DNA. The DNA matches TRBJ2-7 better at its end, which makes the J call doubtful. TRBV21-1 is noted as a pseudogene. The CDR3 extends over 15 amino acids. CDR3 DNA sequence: TGTGCCAGCAGCCACAAGGGGACAGGGGTCTACGAGCAGTACTTC. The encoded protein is CASSHKGTGVYEQYF.

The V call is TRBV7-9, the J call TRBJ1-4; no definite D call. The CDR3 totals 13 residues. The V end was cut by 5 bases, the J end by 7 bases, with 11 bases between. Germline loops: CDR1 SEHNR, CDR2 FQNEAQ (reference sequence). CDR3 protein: CASSPEGAEKLFF. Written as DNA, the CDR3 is TGTGCCAGCAGCCCGGAGGGAGCTGAAAAACTGTTTTTT.

The CDR3 region has the DNA TGCGCCAGCAGCCTCACTAGCGGGCCAACCTACAATGAGCAGTTCTTC. Its protein is CASSLTSGPTYNEQFF. The chain links TRBV4-1 to TRBJ2-1; 9 bases map to TRBD2. CDR1 is MGHRA and CDR2 is YSYEKL in the germline V gene. After removal of 4 bases from V and 2 bases from J, the junction contained 6 bases not matched to a gene. This CDR3 spans 16 amino acids.

CDR3: CASSRPDRGARETQYF. CDR3 coding DNA: TGTGCCAGCAGCCGACCGGACAGGGGCGCCCGGGAGACCCAGTACTTC. The chain links TRBV14 to TRBJ2-5; 9 nucleotides agree with TRBD1. Per the germline V gene, CDR1 is SGHDN and CDR2 is FVKESK. V shed 4 bases, J shed 5 bases, and the junction held 11 bases outside the gene matches. CDR3 length: 16 residues.

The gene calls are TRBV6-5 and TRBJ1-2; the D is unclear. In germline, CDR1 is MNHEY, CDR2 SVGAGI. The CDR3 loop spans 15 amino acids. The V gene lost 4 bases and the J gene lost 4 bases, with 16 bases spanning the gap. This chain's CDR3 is CASSSLRGGIYGYTF. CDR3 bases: TGTGCCAGCAGTTCGTTGCGCGGCGGAATCTATGGCTACACCTTC.

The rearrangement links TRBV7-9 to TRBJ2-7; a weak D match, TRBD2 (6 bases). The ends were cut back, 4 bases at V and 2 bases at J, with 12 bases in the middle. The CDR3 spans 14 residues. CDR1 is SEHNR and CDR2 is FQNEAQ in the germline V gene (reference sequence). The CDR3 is CASSSLTSPYEQYF. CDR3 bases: TGTGCCAGCAGCTCTCTGACTAGTCCCTACGAGCAGTACTTC.

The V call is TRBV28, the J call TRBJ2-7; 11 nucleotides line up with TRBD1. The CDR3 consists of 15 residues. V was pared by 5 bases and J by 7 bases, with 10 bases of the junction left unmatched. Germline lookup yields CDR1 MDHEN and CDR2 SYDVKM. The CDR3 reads CASSTTGTGGWEQYF. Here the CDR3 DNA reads TGTGCCAGCAGTACCACCGGGACAGGGGGATGGGAGCAGTACTTC.

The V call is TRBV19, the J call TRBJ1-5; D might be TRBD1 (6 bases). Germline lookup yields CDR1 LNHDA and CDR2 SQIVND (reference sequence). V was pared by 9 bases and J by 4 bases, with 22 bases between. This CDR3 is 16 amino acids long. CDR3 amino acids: CASRPGTSVGNQPQHF. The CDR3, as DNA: TGTGCCAGCCGGCCGGGGACATCAGTCGGGAATCAGCCCCAGCATTTT.

The CDR3 reads CASSQDGKGEQYF. DNA of the CDR3: TGTGCCAGCAGCCAAGACGGGAAAGGGGAGCAGTACTTC. V and J are TRBV4-2 and TRBJ2-7; TRBD2 might be the D (5 bases). Germline CDR1 reads LGHNA; CDR2 reads YNFKEQ. V lost 0 bases, J lost 7 bases, and 10 bases lay in between. There are 13 residues in the CDR3.

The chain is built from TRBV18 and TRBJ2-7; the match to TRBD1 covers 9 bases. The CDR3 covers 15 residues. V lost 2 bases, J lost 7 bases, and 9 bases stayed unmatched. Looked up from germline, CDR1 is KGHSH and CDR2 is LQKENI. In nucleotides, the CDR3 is TGTGCCAGCTCACCAATCCCCGGAGGACAGGGGGAGCAGTACTTC. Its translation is CASSPIPGGQGEQYF.

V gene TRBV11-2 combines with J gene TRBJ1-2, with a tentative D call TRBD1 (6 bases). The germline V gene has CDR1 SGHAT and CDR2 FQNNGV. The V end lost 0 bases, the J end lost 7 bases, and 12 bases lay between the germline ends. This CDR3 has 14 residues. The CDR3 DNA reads TGTGCCAGCAGCTTAGATGGGGGGGCCGCTGGCTACACCTTC. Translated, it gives CASSLDGGAAGYTF.

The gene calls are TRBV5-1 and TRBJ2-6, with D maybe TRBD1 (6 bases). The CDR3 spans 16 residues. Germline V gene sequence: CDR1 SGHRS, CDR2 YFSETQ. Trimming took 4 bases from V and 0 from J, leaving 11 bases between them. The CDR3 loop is CASSLGHSSGANVLTF. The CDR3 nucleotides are TGCGCCAGCAGCCTGGGACACAGCTCTGGGGCCAACGTCCTGACTTTC.

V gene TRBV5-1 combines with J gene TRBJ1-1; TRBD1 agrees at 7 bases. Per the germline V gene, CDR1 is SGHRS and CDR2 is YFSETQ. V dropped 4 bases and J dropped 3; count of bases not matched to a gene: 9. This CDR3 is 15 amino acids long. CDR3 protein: CASSETGPGDTEAFF. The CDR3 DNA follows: TGCGCCAGCAGCGAGACAGGGCCGGGGGACACTGAAGCTTTCTTT.

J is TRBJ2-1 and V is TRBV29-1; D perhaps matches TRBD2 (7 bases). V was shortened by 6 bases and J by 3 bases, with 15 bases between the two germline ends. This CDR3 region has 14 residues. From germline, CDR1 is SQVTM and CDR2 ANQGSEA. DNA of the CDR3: TGCAGCGTGGGGGAAGGGGGGGGCTACAATGAGCAGTTCTTC. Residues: CSVGEGGGYNEQFF.